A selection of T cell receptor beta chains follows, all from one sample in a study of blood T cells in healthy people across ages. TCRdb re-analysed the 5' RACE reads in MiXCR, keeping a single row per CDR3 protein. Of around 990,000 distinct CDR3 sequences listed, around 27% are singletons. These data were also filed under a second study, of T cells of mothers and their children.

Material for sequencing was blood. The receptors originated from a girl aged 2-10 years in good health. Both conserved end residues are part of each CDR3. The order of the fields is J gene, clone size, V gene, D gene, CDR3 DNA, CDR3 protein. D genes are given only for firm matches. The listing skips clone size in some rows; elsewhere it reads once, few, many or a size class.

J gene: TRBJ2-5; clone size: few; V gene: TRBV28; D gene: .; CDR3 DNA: TGTGCCAGCAGCCCGTTCATTGGAGAGACCCAGTACTTC; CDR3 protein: CASSPFIGETQYF
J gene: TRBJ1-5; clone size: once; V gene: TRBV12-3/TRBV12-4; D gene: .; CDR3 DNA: TGTGCCAGCAGGGCGGTAGGGGATCAGCCCCAGCATTTT; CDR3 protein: CASRAVGDQPQHF
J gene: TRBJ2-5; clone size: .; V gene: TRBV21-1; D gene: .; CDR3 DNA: TGTGCCAGGACAGACCAAGAGACCCAGTACTTC; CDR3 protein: CARTDQETQYF
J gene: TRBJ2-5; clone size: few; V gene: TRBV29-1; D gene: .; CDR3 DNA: TGCAGCGTTGCGGGCAGGTACCAAGAGACCCAGTACTTC; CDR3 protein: CSVAGRYQETQYF
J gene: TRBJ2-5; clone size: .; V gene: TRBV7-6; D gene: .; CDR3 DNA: TGTGCCAGCAGCCCTAGGCCAGGAAAAGAGACCCAGTACTTC; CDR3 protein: CASSPRPGKETQYF
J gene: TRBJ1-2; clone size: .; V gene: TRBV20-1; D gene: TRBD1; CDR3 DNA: TGCAGCGCGACAGGGGCTAACTATGGCTACACCTTC; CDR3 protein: CSATGANYGYTF
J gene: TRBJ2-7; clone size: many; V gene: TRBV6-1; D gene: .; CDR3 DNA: TGTGCCAGCAGTGAAAGAAGCTACGAGCAGTACTTC; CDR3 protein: CASSERSYEQYF
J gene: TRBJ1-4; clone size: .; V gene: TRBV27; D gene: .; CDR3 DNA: TGTGCCAGCAGTTTTTTTGGTACTAATGAAAAACTGTTTTTT; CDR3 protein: CASSFFGTNEKLFF
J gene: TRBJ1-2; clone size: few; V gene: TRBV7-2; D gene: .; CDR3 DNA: TGTGCCAGCAGCAAAACCGGGACTGGCTACACCTTC; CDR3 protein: CASSKTGTGYTF
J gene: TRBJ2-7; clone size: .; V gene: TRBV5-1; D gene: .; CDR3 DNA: TGCGCCAGCAGCCAGGGTAAAGGGAAGGTGTTCCTAGACGAGCAGTACTTC; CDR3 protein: CASSQGKGKVFLDEQYF
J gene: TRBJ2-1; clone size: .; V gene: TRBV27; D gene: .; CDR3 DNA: TGTGCCAGCAGTTTATACGGGCGCGCCTACAATGAGCAGTTCTTC; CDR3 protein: CASSLYGRAYNEQFF
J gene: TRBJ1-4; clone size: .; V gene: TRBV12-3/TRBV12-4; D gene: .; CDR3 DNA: TGTGCCAGCAGTCCGATAGGGGGATTGCGTGAAAAACTGTTTTTT; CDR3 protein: CASSPIGGLREKLFF
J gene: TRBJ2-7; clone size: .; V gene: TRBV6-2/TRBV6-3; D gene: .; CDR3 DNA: TGTGCCAGCAGTTACTTCGGGGAAAGCGAGCAGTACTTC; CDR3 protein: CASSYFGESEQYF
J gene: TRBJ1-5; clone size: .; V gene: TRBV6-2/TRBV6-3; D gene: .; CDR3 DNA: TGTGCCAGCAGTGGGCTAGCCAATCAGCCCCAGCATTTT; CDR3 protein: CASSGLANQPQHF
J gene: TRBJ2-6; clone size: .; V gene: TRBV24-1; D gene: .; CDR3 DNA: TGTGCCACCAGTGATAACAGGGAGAGCTCTGGGGCCAACGTCCTGACTTTC; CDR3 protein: CATSDNRESSGANVLTF
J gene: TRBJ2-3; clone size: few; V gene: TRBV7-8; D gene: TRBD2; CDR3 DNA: TGTGCCAGCAGCTTAGAGCCATCGGGAGGGACCACAGATACGCAGTATTTT; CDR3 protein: CASSLEPSGGTTDTQYF
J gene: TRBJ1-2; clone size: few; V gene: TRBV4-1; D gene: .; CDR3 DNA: TGTGCCAGCAGCCAAGATATGGGAGCAGTGAGAAGGGATGGCTACACCTTC; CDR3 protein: CASSQDMGAVRRDGYTF
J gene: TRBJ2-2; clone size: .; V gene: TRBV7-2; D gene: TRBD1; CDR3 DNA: TGTGCCAGCAGCCTAGACAGGGGAAAGGCCGGGGAGCTGTTTTTT; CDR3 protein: CASSLDRGKAGELFF
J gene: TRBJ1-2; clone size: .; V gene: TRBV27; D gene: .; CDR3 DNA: TGTGCCAGCAGTTTGAAGTCGGGAGGCCTGGTCCTTGGCTACACCTTC; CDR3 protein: CASSLKSGGLVLGYTF
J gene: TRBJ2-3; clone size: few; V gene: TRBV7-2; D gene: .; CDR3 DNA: TGTGCTTGCCCGGGATTAAAGGGGGGTCGCCTAAGCACAGATACGCAGTATTTT; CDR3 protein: CACPGLKGGRLSTDTQYF
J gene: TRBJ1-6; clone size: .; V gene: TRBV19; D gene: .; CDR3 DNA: TGTGCCAGTAGCCCCATTCAGAATTCACCCCTCCACTTT; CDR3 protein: CASSPIQNSPLHF
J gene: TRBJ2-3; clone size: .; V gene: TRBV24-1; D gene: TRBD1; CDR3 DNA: TGTGCCACCAGTGACGGACAGGACAGCACAGATACGCAGTATTTT; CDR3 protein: CATSDGQDSTDTQYF
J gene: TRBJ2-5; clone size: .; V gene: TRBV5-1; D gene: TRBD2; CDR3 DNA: TGCGCCAGCAGCGGGACTAACGACCAGGAGACCCAGTACTTC; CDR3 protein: CASSGTNDQETQYF
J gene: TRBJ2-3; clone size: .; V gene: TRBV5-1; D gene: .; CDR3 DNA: TGCGCCAGCAGCTTGTTCACCACTGGGGGCACAGATACGCAGTATTTT; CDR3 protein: CASSLFTTGGTDTQYF
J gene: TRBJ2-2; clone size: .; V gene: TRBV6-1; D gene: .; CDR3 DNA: TGTGCCAGCAGTCCCTCCCCGGACAGCGACACCGGGGAGCTGTTTTTT; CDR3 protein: CASSPSPDSDTGELFF
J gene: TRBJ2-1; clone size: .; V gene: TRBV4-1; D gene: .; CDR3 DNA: TGCGCCAGCAGCCAAGAGCAGGGGAGCCCCTACAATGAGCAGTTCTTC; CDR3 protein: CASSQEQGSPYNEQFF
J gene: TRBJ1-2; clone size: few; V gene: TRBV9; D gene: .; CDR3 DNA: TGTGCCAGCAGCGCCGCCCATGGCTACACCTTC; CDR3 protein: CASSAAHGYTF
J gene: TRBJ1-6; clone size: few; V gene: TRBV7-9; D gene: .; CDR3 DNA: TGTGCCAGCAGCCGTGATTGGGGTTCACCCCTCCACTTT; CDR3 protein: CASSRDWGSPLHF
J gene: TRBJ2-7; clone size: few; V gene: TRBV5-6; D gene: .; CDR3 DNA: TGTGCCAGCAGCTTGCGACAGTACTACGAGCAGTACTTC; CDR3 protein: CASSLRQYYEQYF
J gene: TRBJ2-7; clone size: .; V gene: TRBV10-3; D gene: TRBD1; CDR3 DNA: TGTGCCATCAGTAATACCGGGACAGGGGACGAGCAGTACTTC; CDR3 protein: CAISNTGTGDEQYF
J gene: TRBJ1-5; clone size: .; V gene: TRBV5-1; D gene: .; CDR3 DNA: TGCGCCAGCAGCGAGGGACTTAGGCAGCCCCAGCATTTT; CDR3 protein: CASSEGLRQPQHF
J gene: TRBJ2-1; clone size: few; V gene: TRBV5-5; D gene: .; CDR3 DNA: TGTGCCAGCAGCATTCTGGACCGAGAATATGAGCAGTTCTTC; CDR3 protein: CASSILDREYEQFF
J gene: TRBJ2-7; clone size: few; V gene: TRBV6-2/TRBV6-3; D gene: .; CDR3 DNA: TGTGTCAGCAGTTGGGGGGTCCCCTCCTACGAGCAGTACTTC; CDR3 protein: CVSSWGVPSYEQYF
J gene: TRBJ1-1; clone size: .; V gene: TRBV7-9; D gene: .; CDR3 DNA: TGTGCCAGCAGCCCGAGTGGGGGGACCGGGGCTTTCTTT; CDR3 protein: CASSPSGGTGAFF
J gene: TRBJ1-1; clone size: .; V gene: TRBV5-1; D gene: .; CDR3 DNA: TGCGCCAGCAGCCTGGACAGTGAGTGGACTGAAGCTTTCTTT; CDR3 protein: CASSLDSEWTEAFF